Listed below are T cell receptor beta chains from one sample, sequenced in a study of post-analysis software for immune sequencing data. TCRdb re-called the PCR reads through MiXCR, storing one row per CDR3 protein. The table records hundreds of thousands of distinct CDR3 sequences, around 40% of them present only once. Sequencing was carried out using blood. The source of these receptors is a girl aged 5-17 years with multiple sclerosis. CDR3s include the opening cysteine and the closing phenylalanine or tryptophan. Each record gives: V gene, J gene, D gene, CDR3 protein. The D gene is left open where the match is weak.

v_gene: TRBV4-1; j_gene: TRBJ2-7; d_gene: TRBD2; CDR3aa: CASSRDSLAGAYEQYF
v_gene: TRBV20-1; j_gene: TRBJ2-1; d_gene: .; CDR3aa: CSAPLGSLSEQFF
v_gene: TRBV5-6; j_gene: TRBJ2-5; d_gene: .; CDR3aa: CASSAGGLNQETQYF
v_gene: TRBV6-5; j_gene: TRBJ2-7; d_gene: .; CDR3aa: CASGKQGEQYF
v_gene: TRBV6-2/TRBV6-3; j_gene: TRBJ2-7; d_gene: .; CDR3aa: CASTHPAAYEQYF
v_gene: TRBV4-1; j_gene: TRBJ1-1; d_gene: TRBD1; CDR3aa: CASSLDRGYTEAFF
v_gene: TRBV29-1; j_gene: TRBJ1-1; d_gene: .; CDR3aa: CSVATDRSTEAFF
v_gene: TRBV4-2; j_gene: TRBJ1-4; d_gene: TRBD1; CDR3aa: CASSYPGQGNEKLFF
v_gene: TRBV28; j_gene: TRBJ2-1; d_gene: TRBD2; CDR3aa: CASSLPLAGGGNEQFF
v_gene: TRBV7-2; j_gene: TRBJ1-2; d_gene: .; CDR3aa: CASAGELYGYTF
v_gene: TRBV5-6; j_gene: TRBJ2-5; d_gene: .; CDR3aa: CASSLTGNNQPQYF
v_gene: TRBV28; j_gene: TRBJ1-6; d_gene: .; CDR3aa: CASLRQLRNSPLHF
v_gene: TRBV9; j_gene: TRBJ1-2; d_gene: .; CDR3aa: CASSVDQGPYGYTF